The 7 T cell receptor beta chains given below trace back to one sample, sequenced in a study of identical twins. TCRdb reanalysed the 5' RACE reads using MiXCR and keeps one entry per CDR3 protein. The repertoire holds roughly 240,000 distinct CDR3 sequences, with roughly 7% as singletons. These records were also assigned to another study, of yellow fever vaccine responses in identical twins.

Sequencing was done on a sample of memory (CD45RO+) T cells sorted from blood. The receptors derive from a woman under 30 in good health.

The chain has TRBV5-1 and TRBJ2-7; possible D gene TRBD2, 7 bases. Trimming pared 4 bases from V and 5 bases from J, leaving 25 bases between. Germline CDR1 is SGHRS and CDR2 is YFSETQ. The CDR3 sequence is 17 residues long. The CDR3, as DNA: TGCGCCAGCAGCCCAGGGGTAGCGGGCACCCCCGGCAACGAGCAGTACTTC. Translating it yields CASSPGVAGTPGNEQYF.

The chain couples TRBV7-2 to TRBJ2-7; D unresolved. Germline CDR1 reads SGHTA; CDR2 reads FQGNSA. The V end lost 3 bases, the J end lost 1 base, and 19 bases lay between the germline ends. The CDR3 totals 17 residues. The CDR3 spells CASSFQAGRASSYEQYV. The CDR3 region has the DNA TGTGCCAGCAGCTTCCAAGCCGGTCGGGCTAGTTCCTACGAGCAGTACGTC.

This clonotype was seen a handful of times. The chain couples TRBV20-1 to TRBJ1-2; 7 nucleotides match TRBD1. CDR1 is DFQATT and CDR2 is SNEGSKA in the germline V gene (reference sequence). V lost 6 bases and J lost 11; bases outside the gene matches: 27. The CDR3 spans 17 residues. CDR3 in amino acids: CSAPGGAPGQSVSWYTF. For the CDR3, the DNA is TGCAGTGCCCCGGGGGGCGCGCCGGGACAGTCGGTCTCTTGGTACACCTTC.

This clonotype came up once. This chain uses TRBV6-5 with TRBJ1-2; D ambiguous. CDR3 length: 12 amino acids. Germline values: CDR1 MNHEY, CDR2 SVGAGI. Trimming took 0 bases from V and 2 from J, leaving 1 base between them. The chain's CDR3 is CASSYSNYGYTF. Written as DNA, the CDR3 is TGTGCCAGCAGTTACTCGAACTATGGCTACACCTTC.

This clonotype was recorded many times. The chain joins TRBV27 to TRBJ2-3; 10 positions match TRBD2. The CDR3 loop spans 14 amino acids. Trimming took 6 bases from V and 4 from J; bases not matched to a gene: 4. Germline loops: CDR1 MNHEY, CDR2 SMNVEV (reference sequence). CDR3 residues: CASRWGTSADTQYF. CDR3 sequence (DNA): TGTGCCAGCAGGTGGGGGACTAGCGCAGATACGCAGTATTTT.

The chain recombines TRBV20-1 with TRBJ1-1, with a possible D match to TRBD1 (6 bases). The CDR3 has 13 residues. The V gene's germline CDR1 is DFQATT and CDR2 SNEGSKA (reference sequence). The V and J ends lost 4 bases and 3 bases respectively, with 12 bases between them. DNA of the CDR3: TGCAGTGCTACGGGGGGCTTCTACACTGAAGCTTTCTTT. Its translation is CSATGGFYTEAFF.

The rearrangement joins TRBV11-3 to TRBJ2-7, with 12 bases matching TRBD2. CDR1 SGHNT and CDR2 YENEEA come from the germline V gene. Trimming removed 5 bases from V and 6 bases from J; junction bases left unmatched: 11. The CDR3 has 16 residues. CDR3: CASSPRALAGGPEQYF. The CDR3 DNA is TGTGCCAGCAGCCCAAGGGCTCTAGCGGGAGGGCCCGAGCAGTACTTC.